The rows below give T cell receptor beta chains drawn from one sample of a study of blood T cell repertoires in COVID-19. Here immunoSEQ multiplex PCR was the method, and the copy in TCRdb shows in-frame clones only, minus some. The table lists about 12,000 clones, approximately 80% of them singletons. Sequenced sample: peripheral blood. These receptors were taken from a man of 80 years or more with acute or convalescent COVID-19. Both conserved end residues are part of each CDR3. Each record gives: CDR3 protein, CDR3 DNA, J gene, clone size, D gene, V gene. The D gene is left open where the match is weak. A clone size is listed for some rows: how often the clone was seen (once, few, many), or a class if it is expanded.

CASSEPGDNSPLHF	TGTGCCAGCAGTGAACCCGGGGATAATTCACCCCTCCACTTT	TRBJ1-6	once	.	TRBV2
CSVSQGNTEAFF	TGCAGCGTTTCACAGGGGAACACTGAAGCTTTCTTT	TRBJ1-1	few	.	TRBV29-1
CASSEPGQGNTEAFF	TGTGCCAGCAGTGAACCGGGACAGGGAAACACTGAAGCTTTCTTT	TRBJ1-1	.	TRBD1	TRBV6-1
CASSESRDGKEFF	TGTGCCAGCAGTGAAAGCAGGGATGGTAAGGAGTTCTTC	TRBJ2-1	.	.	TRBV6-4
CASSPSDSSYNSPLHF	TGTGCCAGCAGTCCTTCGGACAGCTCCTATAATTCACCCCTCCACTTT	TRBJ1-6	once	.	TRBV28
CSVYPDAAGDGYTF	TGCAGCGTTTACCCTGACGCGGCGGGAGATGGCTACACCTTC	TRBJ1-2	.	.	TRBV29-1
CASSGTGVNYEQYF	TGCGCCAGCAGTGGCACAGGAGTTAACTACGAGCAGTACTTC	TRBJ2-7	.	.	TRBV5-1
CASSLGLAGDNEQFF	TGTGCCAGCAGCTTGGGGCTAGCGGGGGACAATGAGCAGTTCTTC	TRBJ2-1	.	TRBD2	TRBV5-4
CASSYSRSTEAFF	TGTGCCAGCAGTTACTCGAGGAGTACTGAAGCTTTCTTT	TRBJ1-1	.	.	TRBV6-5
CASSLNSLDTQYF	TGTGCCAGCAGCCTTAATAGCCTAGATACGCAGTATTTT	TRBJ2-3	.	.	TRBV4-2
CASSSLAGVVDTQYF	TGTGCCAGCAGTTCACTAGCGGGGGTAGTAGATACGCAGTATTTT	TRBJ2-3	.	TRBD2	TRBV5-5
CASSPPLAGRKEQYF	TGTGCCAGCAGTCCGCCTTTAGCGGGGAGAAAGGAGCAGTACTTC	TRBJ2-7	.	TRBD2	TRBV6-5
CAIREGPGGNEKLFF	TGTGCCATCAGGGAAGGACCTGGAGGTAATGAAAAACTGTTTTTT	TRBJ1-4	.	.	TRBV10-3
CASSRDRVGVWNEAFF	TGTGCCAGCAGCAGAGACAGGGTAGGAGTATGGAATGAAGCTTTCTTT	TRBJ1-1	.	TRBD1	TRBV5-6
CASREGNTGELFF	TGTGCCAGCAGAGAGGGGAACACCGGGGAGCTGTTTTTT	TRBJ2-2	.	.	TRBV6-4
CASSQDPTGQTGELFF	TGCGCCAGCAGCCAAGATCCGACAGGGCAGACCGGGGAGCTGTTTTTT	TRBJ2-2	.	TRBD1	TRBV4-3
CSASKLRADTQYF	TGCAGTGCTAGTAAGCTTCGGGCAGATACGCAGTATTTT	TRBJ2-3	once	.	TRBV20-1
CASSQEASGGGRQFF	TGTGCCAGCAGCCAAGAAGCCTCGGGCGGGGGTCGGCAGTTCTTC	TRBJ2-1	.	TRBD2	TRBV3-1/TRBV3-2
CATSDVAGGREYF	TGTGCCACCAGTGACGTAGCGGGGGGCCGGGAGTATTTT	TRBJ2-3	.	TRBD2	TRBV24-1
CASSDRGETQYF	TGTGCCAGCAGTGACAGGGGTGAGACCCAGTACTTC	TRBJ2-5	.	TRBD1	TRBV11-3
CASSPLAGAPDTQYF	TGTGCCAGCAGCCCATTGGCGGGGGCCCCAGATACGCAGTATTTT	TRBJ2-3	.	.	TRBV7-3
CASSTDAFGGSSNEKLFF	TGTGCCAGCAGCACGGACGCGTTTGGGGGCAGTAGCAATGAAAAACTGTTTTTT	TRBJ1-4	.	.	TRBV5-6
CATLEGVTGELFF	TGTGCCACTCTCGAGGGGGTCACCGGGGAGCTGTTTTTT	TRBJ2-2	few	.	TRBV6-6
CASSSSPGSGYTF	TGTGCCAGCAGCTCCTCCCCGGGATCAGGCTACACCTTC	TRBJ1-2	few	.	TRBV7-6
CASSSEGQGRSPLHF	TGCGCCAGCAGCTCTGAGGGACAGGGCCGATCACCCCTCCACTTT	TRBJ1-6	.	TRBD1	TRBV5-1
CASSLGSGDTQYF	TGTGCCAGCAGCTTAGGGTCCGGAGATACGCAGTATTTT	TRBJ2-3	.	.	TRBV11-2
CASSQGWELAGKETQYF	TGTGCCAGCAGCCAAGGCTGGGAACTAGCGGGGAAAGAGACCCAGTACTTC	TRBJ2-5	.	TRBD2	TRBV3-1/TRBV3-2
CASSLNRESGYTF	TGTGCCAGCAGCTTAAACAGGGAAAGTGGCTACACCTTC	TRBJ1-2	once	.	TRBV7-3
CASSDFLDGGNQPQHF	TGCGCCAGCAGTGATTTTTTGGACGGGGGCAATCAGCCCCAGCATTTT	TRBJ1-5	.	.	TRBV10-2
CASSVSGQGVEQYF	TGTGCCAGCAGCGTATCGGGACAGGGGGTAGAGCAGTACTTC	TRBJ2-7	.	TRBD1	TRBV7-2
CASSDRFDEQFF	TGTGCCAGCAGTGACAGGTTTGATGAGCAGTTCTTC	TRBJ2-1	.	.	TRBV6-1
CASSPGGAGETQYF	TGTGCCAGCTCACCAGGCGGGGCTGGGGAGACCCAGTACTTC	TRBJ2-5	.	.	TRBV18
CASSFGQGAVSYEQYF	TGTGCCAGCAGCTTTGGACAGGGGGCAGTTTCCTACGAGCAGTACTTC	TRBJ2-7	.	TRBD1	TRBV7-9
CASSSGTSGADTQYF	TGTGCCAGCAGCTCAGGGACTAGCGGGGCGGATACGCAGTATTTT	TRBJ2-3	.	TRBD2	TRBV7-9
CAIRNRKGNTGELFF	TGTGCCATCAGAAACAGGAAAGGGAACACCGGGGAGCTGTTTTTT	TRBJ2-2	.	.	TRBV10-3
CSVTGATQYF	TGCAGCGTGACAGGGGCGACGCAGTATTTT	TRBJ2-3	.	TRBD1	TRBV29-1
CASSLGRSGATQYF	TGTGCCAGCAGCTTAGGCCGCAGCGGGGCGACCCAGTACTTC	TRBJ2-5	.	TRBD2	TRBV7-8
CASSLTGPDNYGYTF	TGTGCCAGCAGTCTTACAGGGCCTGATAACTATGGCTACACCTTC	TRBJ1-2	.	.	TRBV2
CASSNARDSPYNEQFF	TGTGCCAGTAGTAATGCCCGGGACTCCCCCTACAATGAGCAGTTCTTC	TRBJ2-1	.	.	TRBV19
CASSVLGTDTQYF	TGTGCCAGCAGCGTACTCGGCACAGATACGCAGTATTTT	TRBJ2-3	.	.	TRBV9
CASSVDRAGNTIYF	TGTGCCAGCAGCGTAGACAGGGCTGGAAACACCATATATTTT	TRBJ1-3	.	.	TRBV9
CASRAGQGGQETQYF	TGTGCCAGCAGAGCGGGACAGGGTGGCCAAGAGACCCAGTACTTC	TRBJ2-5	.	TRBD1	TRBV2